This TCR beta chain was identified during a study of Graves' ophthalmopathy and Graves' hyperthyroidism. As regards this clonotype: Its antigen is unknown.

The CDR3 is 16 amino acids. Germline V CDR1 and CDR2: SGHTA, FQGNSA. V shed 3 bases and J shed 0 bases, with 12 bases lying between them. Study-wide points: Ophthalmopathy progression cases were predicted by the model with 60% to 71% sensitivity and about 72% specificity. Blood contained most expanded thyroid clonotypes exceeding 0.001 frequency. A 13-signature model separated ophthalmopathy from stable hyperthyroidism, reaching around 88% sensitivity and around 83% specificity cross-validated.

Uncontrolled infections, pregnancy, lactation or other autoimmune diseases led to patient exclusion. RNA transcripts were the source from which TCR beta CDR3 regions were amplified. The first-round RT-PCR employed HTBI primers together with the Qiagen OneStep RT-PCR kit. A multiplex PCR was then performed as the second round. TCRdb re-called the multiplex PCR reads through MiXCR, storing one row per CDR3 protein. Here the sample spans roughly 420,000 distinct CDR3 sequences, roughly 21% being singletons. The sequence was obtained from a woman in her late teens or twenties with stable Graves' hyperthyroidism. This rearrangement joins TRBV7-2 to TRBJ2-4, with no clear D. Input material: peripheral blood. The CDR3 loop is CASSLVVGRAKNIQYF. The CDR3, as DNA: TGTGCCAGCAGCTTGGTGGTCGGAAGAGCCAAAAACATTCAGTACTTC.